This T cell receptor (beta chain) was obtained from a study of circulating and synovial CD4+ cells in juvenile arthritis. Libraries were prepared by immunoSEQ multiplex PCR; TCRdb keeps only in-frame clonotypes and omits some of them. Altogether tens of thousands of clones are present, roughly 95% being singletons, with the ten largest covering 2.5% to 3.5%. The CDR3 sequence is 16 residues long. Germline CDR1 SGHDT, CDR2 YYEEEE. V was clipped by 2 bases and J by 3 bases; unmatched bases: 10. The chain links TRBV5-6 to TRBJ2-7, with 8 bases fitting TRBD2. The sequenced sample consisted of CD4+ T cells from blood. This receptor was taken from a human donor with juvenile idiopathic arthritis. This CDR3 reads CASSLFRREVYYEQYF. In nucleotides, the CDR3 is TGTGCCAGCAGCTTATTTCGGCGGGAGGTTTACTACGAGCAGTACTTC.